This T cell receptor (beta chain) was recorded in a study of a mutant IDH1 vaccine in newly diagnosed glioma (dated by TCRdb to about 2021). At the level of the whole study: Patients were given eight vaccinations, in weeks 1, 3, 5, 7, 11, 15, 19 and 23, which matched visits V03 through V10. Vaccination started 4-6 weeks after radiotherapy alone, or was given together with temozolomide cycles in the groups whose treatment included chemotherapy. Of the approximately 30 treated patients, 62.5% were male and roughly 38% were female, and a mean age of around 40 years was recorded. Before enrollment, patients had received standard therapy of radiotherapy alone, temozolomide alone, or radiochemotherapy with temozolomide; most received the combination. Six visits were used for peripheral blood collection: V03 (baseline), V05, V07, V10, V12 and V13. For exploratory analyses, about two dozen treated patients had longitudinal TCRB deep sequencing done wherever samples were available.

General conclusions and limits of the study: Selection of PBMC samples for TCRB deep sequencing was based on availability. Immune responses induced by the vaccine were seen in around 94% of patients across multiple MHC alleles. According to the authors, sample limitations meant that analyses of patient blood samples could not be reproduced. No apparent relationship was observed between pseudoprogression and alterations in the top peripheral T cell clonotypes detected by TCRB sequencing.

Of note for this clone: Its antigen specificity is not known. Base qualities were left out, and no much larger clone turns up one base away.

The time point label on this specimen signifies: week 5, during vaccination. Every vaccine dose consisted of 300 ug of a 20-mer mutant IDH1 peptide in Montanide, administered subcutaneously together with topical imiquimod. Newly diagnosed WHO grade 3 or 4 IDH1-mutant astrocytomas showing loss of nuclear ATRX were present in the donors. The samples were drawn from NOA16, a multicentre, single-arm, open-label phase I trial in Germany that tested a mutant IDH1 peptide vaccine in humans for the first time. Genomic DNA for TCRB sequencing was isolated from EDTA blood with the DNeasy Blood and Tissue Kit. The trim is 4 bases for V and 4 bases for J, with a gap of 13 bases between the germline ends. From a lookup of the germline V gene, CDR1 and CDR2 are MNHEY and SVGAGI. The CDR3, from cysteine to phenylalanine, totals 15 residues. The only DNA kept is the CDR3, 45 bases in frame from the first base. Library prep was done by the immunoSEQ multiplex PCR assay. Following the manufacturer's protocol, the hsTCRB Kit was used to amplify rearranged TCR beta chain sequences. An Illumina MiSeq was used to sequence the TCRB libraries. Turning to the authors' computational methods: The proprietary platform of the kit vendor was used for demultiplexing, trimming and gene mapping. TCRdb re-hosts the immuneACCESS table, in-frame sequences only. Its copies lack some clones; in the studies checked, an unresolved V gene accounts for under half of them, and the cause for the rest is not known. Clonal size and the V and J genes are those of that table, whereas D and trimming came from the DNA. Here the sample has 49,000 or so clones; around 80% occur a single time. About 1.8% of the sample belongs to the ten largest clones.

The TCR originated in a woman aged 40 to 50 with glioma. The source was PBMCs, collected from a glioma patient whose treatment included an IDH1 peptide vaccine. The chain joins TRBV6-5 to TRBJ1-4; TRBD1 could be the D gene, as 6 bases match. At the DNA level, the sequence is TGTGCCAGCAGTTCCGGACAGCCTCTTAATGAAAAACTGTTTTTT. Its translation reads: CASSSGQPLNEKLFF.